Below, 31 T cell receptor beta chains from the same sample are listed, as sequenced in a study of T cells in Graves' hyperthyroidism and ophthalmopathy (dated by TCRdb to the late 2010s). The receptor library was made with multiplex PCR. The data were produced on an Illumina HiSeq 2000. The TCR beta CDR3 regions were amplified from the RNA transcripts. The TCR CDR3 was subjected to a first round of RT-PCR using the HTBI primer set and the Qiagen OneStep RT-PCR kit. Through fastp at Q25 and MiXCR, TCRdb rebuilt clones from the public reads, retaining in-frame beta chains. Every entry covers one CDR3 protein and lists the most common genes and DNA from its rows. The sample data list some 650,000 distinct CDR3 sequences, and roughly a sixth of these were observed just once. The ten largest make up 2.5% to 4% of the sample. Sequenced: blood. All receptors derive from a woman in her forties with Graves' ophthalmopathy.

This clonotype showed up just a few times. The chain employs TRBV11-3 and TRBJ2-6, with D tentatively TRBD1 or TRBD2 (6 bases each). V was clipped by 5 bases and J by 0 bases, with 11 bases between them. This CDR3 region has 16 residues. Germline lookup yields CDR1 SGHNT and CDR2 YENEEA. The chain's CDR3 is CASSRRGRSGANVLTF. Written as DNA, the CDR3 is TGTGCCAGCAGCCGCCGGGGGCGCTCTGGGGCCAACGTCCTGACTTTC.

This clonotype showed up many times. The J gene is TRBJ2-7, the V gene TRBV7-6; 10 nucleotides line up with TRBD1. There are 17 residues in the CDR3. V dropped 6 bases and J dropped 5; count of bases not matched to a gene: 16. The germline gives CDR1 SGHVS, CDR2 FNYEAQ. The CDR3 nucleotides read TGTGCCAGCAGTCCGATCTCTCAGGACAGGGGGATCCACGAGCAGTACTTC. Its translation is CASSPISQDRGIHEQYF.

The chain is built from TRBV7-9 and TRBJ1-6; possibly TRBD1 for D (5 bases). This CDR3 is 15 amino acids long. Germline assignment: CDR1 SEHNR and CDR2 FQNEAQ (reference sequence). Deletions cut 4 bases from V and 9 bases from J, with 16 bases between. CDR3 sequence (DNA): TGTGCCAGCAGCTCAGACGGGGCTCCAAGTTCACCCCTCCACTTT. Protein sequence: CASSSDGAPSSPLHF.

At least ten counts were recorded for this clonotype. This chain uses TRBV11-2 with TRBJ2-7, with a weak D call TRBD2 (6 bases). The CDR3 is made up of 17 amino acids. Germline V CDR1 and CDR2: SGHAT, FQNNGV. V dropped 1 base and J dropped 1 base, with 17 bases sitting between them. The CDR3 reads CASSLVGFPGVSYEQYF. CDR3 DNA: TGTGCCAGCAGCTTAGTCGGGTTTCCGGGAGTTTCCTACGAGCAGTACTTC.

V usage is TRBV20-1 and J usage is TRBJ2-1, with 8 bases lining up with TRBD1. The germline V gene encodes CDR1 DFQATT and CDR2 SNEGSKA (reference sequence). V was pared by 6 bases and J by 8 bases, with 6 bases of the junction left unmatched. This CDR3 region has 12 residues. CDR3 sequence (DNA): TGCAGTGCAACGGGACAGGCCGATGAGCAGTTCTTC. This gives the protein CSATGQADEQFF.

The sample holds many counts of this clonotype. The rearrangement uses TRBV20-1 and TRBJ2-7, with TRBD1 as a possible D gene (5 bases). Trimming cost V 3 bases and J 5 bases, with 14 bases left between them. CDR3 size: 13 residues. In germline, CDR1 is DFQATT, CDR2 SNEGSKA (reference sequence). CDR3 loop: CSARGPPRNEQYF. In DNA form, the CDR3 reads TGCAGTGCTAGGGGGCCCCCAAGGAACGAGCAGTACTTC.

This clonotype was seen at least ten times. This chain connects TRBV3-1 to TRBJ2-7; the D gene is possibly TRBD1 (5 bases). V lost 2 bases and J 2 bases, leaving 7 bases between the germline ends. Germline CDR1 and CDR2: LGHDT and YNNKEL (reference sequence). The CDR3 loop spans 13 amino acids. CDR3 DNA: TGTGCCAGCAGCCAACAGGGTCCCTACGAGCAGTACTTC. Amino acids: CASSQQGPYEQYF.

Only a few counts were recorded for this clonotype. This rearrangement joins TRBV12-3 or TRBV12-4 to TRBJ1-2; TRBD1 matches 7 bases. V dropped 7 bases and J dropped 2; count of bases not matched to a gene: 7. CDR3 length: 14 residues. The CDR3 DNA is TGTGCCAGCACGGCAGGGGGTCCCAACTATGGCTACACCTTC. Amino acids: CASTAGGPNYGYTF.

This clonotype was detected once. The rearrangement joins TRBV19 to TRBJ2-3, with a weak D call TRBD2 (5 bases). Germline V gives CDR1 LNHDA, CDR2 SQIVND (reference sequence). Trimming left V 2 bases short and J 6 bases short, with 15 bases between. CDR3 size: 15 residues. The CDR3 here is CASSITGTPGDTQYF. The CDR3 DNA sequence: TGTGCCAGTAGTATAACGGGCACGCCGGGGGATACGCAGTATTTT. Full variable domain (missing parts from reference TRBV19 and TRBJ2-3): DGGITQSPKYLFRKEGQNVTLSCEQNLNHDAMYWYRQDPGQGLRLIYYSQIVNDFQKGDIAEGYSVSREKKESFPLTVTSAQKNPTAFYLCASSITGTPGDTQYFGPGTRLTVL.

This clonotype was counted at least ten times. The gene calls are TRBV20-1 and TRBJ2-7; D may be TRBD1 or TRBD2 (5 bases each). The V gene's germline CDR1 is DFQATT and CDR2 SNEGSKA (reference sequence). V was cut by 0 bases and J by 10 bases, with 22 bases left in between. The CDR3 is made up of 15 amino acids. CDR3 sequence (DNA): TGCAGTGCTAGAGAAGCCCGTATGCCCCGAGGGGAACAGTACTTC. It is translated as CSAREARMPRGEQYF.

This clonotype appeared many times. A read error may account for a junction end that differs from germline. The chain couples TRBV11-2 to TRBJ2-3, with D perhaps matching TRBD1 (5 bases). From germline, CDR1 is SGHAT and CDR2 FQNNGV. This CDR3 contains 12 residues. The CDR3 sequence is CASSLETVTQYF. The CDR3 DNA reads TGTGCCAGCAGCTTAGAGACAGTTACGCAGTATTTT. The full variable domain, in which reference TRBV11-2 and TRBJ2-3 provide the parts outside the CDR3, is EAGVAQSPRYKIIEKRQSVAFWCNPISGHATLYWYQQILGQGPKLLIQFQNNGVVDDSQLPKDRFSAERLKGVDSTLKIQPAKLEDSAVYLCASSLETVTQYFGPGTRLTVL.

This clonotype was observed many times. The V call is TRBV7-9, the J call TRBJ2-3, with D hard to call. The V and J ends lost 5 bases and 8 bases respectively, with 11 bases between them. CDR1 and CDR2 from the germline V gene are SEHNR and FQNEAQ (reference sequence). This CDR3 region has 12 residues. CDR3 sequence reads: CASSPTQVTQYF. CDR3 DNA sequence: TGTGCCAGCAGCCCAACCCAGGTTACGCAGTATTTT.

The CDR3 DNA follows: TGTGCCAGACAGAACACTGAAGCTTTCTTT. Its protein product is CARQNTEAFF. The V call is TRBV6-1, the J call TRBJ1-1; D not resolved. Germline V CDR1 and CDR2: MNHNS, SASEGT. CDR3 length: 10 residues. Between the trimmed V and J ends, which lost 9 bases and 1 base, there was a span of 3 bases.

This clonotype was detected many times. V and J are TRBV18 and TRBJ2-3, with unresolved D. V was cut by 1 base and J by 0 bases, with 2 bases left in between. CDR1 and CDR2 (germline): KGHSH, LQKENI. This CDR3 region has 13 residues. CDR3 DNA sequence: TGTGCCAGCTCACCACAGAGCACAGATACGCAGTATTTT. This gives the protein CASSPQSTDTQYF.

This clonotype was observed a handful of times. This chain uses TRBV4-1 with TRBJ1-2; D may be TRBD1 (5 bases). V was clipped by 0 bases and J by 4 bases, with 15 bases between them. The CDR3 is 16 residues long. From germline, CDR1 is MGHRA and CDR2 YSYEKL. The CDR3 nucleotides read TGCGCCAGCAGCCAAGAAGGGACCCAAAGCAGCTATGGCTACACCTTC. Amino acid sequence: CASSQEGTQSSYGYTF.

Turning to this clonotype: The junction does not match germline at one end; this may be a read error. The chain recombines TRBV24-1 with TRBJ1-5; D is perhaps TRBD1 (6 bases). The CDR3 totals 15 residues. In germline, CDR1 is KGHDR, CDR2 SFDVKD. The CDR3 sequence is CATSDSGQWNQPQHF. CDR3 bases: TGTGCCACCAGTGATTCGGGACAATGGAATCAACCCCAGCATTTT.

There are many counts of this clonotype. This chain uses TRBV20-1 with TRBJ2-3, with 8 bases fitting TRBD2. Germline lookup yields CDR1 DFQATT and CDR2 SNEGSKA (reference sequence). The CDR3 is made up of 17 amino acids. V lost 3 bases and J lost 1; bases outside the gene matches: 12. The CDR3 is CSARSRRLALRTDTQYF. The DNA for the CDR3 is TGCAGTGCTAGGTCGAGACGACTAGCGCTACGCACAGATACGCAGTATTTT.

This clonotype was observed many times. The chain combines TRBV6-1 with TRBJ2-7; D may correspond to TRBD1 or TRBD2 (5 bases each). There are 14 residues in the CDR3. Germline CDR1 is MNHNS and CDR2 is SASEGT. Trimming pared 8 bases from V and 3 bases from J, leaving 17 bases between. The CDR3, as DNA: TGTGCCAGCTCTCAAGCCGGGACGGACTACGAGCAGTACTTC. Translating gives CASSQAGTDYEQYF.

The J gene is TRBJ2-1, the V gene TRBV9; 8 bases line up with TRBD1. The trim removed 3 bases at V and 10 bases at J, leaving 6 bases unmatched. CDR3 length: 13 amino acids. Germline V gives CDR1 SGDLS, CDR2 YYNGEE. CDR3 in amino acids: CASSGQGAREQFF. DNA of the CDR3: TGTGCCAGCAGCGGCCAGGGGGCGCGAGAGCAGTTCTTC.

The chain couples TRBV20-1 to TRBJ1-1; D is uncertain. Germline V gene sequence: CDR1 DFQATT, CDR2 SNEGSKA (reference sequence). This CDR3 has 12 residues. V shed 6 bases and J shed 3 bases, with 11 bases lying between them. CDR3 DNA sequence: TGCAGTGCGGAAGCGGACTACACTGAAGCTTTCTTT. Translation gives CSAEADYTEAFF.

This clonotype was detected many times. The chain employs TRBV27 and TRBJ2-1; D may be TRBD2 (5 bases). Trimming removed 5 bases at V and 2 bases at J, with 13 bases between. CDR1 and CDR2 from the germline V gene are MNHEY and SMNVEV (reference sequence). CDR3 length: 15 residues. The CDR3 region has the DNA TGTGCCAGCAGTCCCCGGGGAACGACCTACAATGAGCAGTTCTTC. Translation: CASSPRGTTYNEQFF.

The chain joins TRBV2 to TRBJ2-5; D is unclear. Germline V lookup: CDR1 SNHLY, CDR2 FYNNEI. V was shortened by 7 bases and J by 1 base, with 7 bases between the two germline ends. The CDR3 runs to 12 residues. CDR3 sequence: CASTESQETQYF. The CDR3 bases are TGTGCCAGCACGGAAAGCCAAGAGACCCAGTACTTC. The full variable domain, in which reference TRBV2 and TRBJ2-5 provide the parts outside the CDR3, is EPEVTQTPSHQVTQMGQEVILRCVPISNHLYFYWYRQILGQKVEFLVSFYNNEISEKSEIFDDQFSVERPDGSNFTLKIRSTKLEDSAMYFCASTESQETQYFGPGTRLLVL.

Only a few counts were recorded for this clonotype. This chain connects TRBV2 to TRBJ2-5; D unclear. V gave up 5 bases and J gave up 2 bases, with 6 bases separating them. The CDR3 extends over 12 amino acids. Germline CDR1 SNHLY, CDR2 FYNNEI. CDR3 DNA sequence: TGTGCCAGCAGTTACGCTCAAGAGACCCAGTACTTC. This gives the protein CASSYAQETQYF. Variable domain in full (rest from reference TRBV2 and TRBJ2-5): EPEVTQTPSHQVTQMGQEVILRCVPISNHLYFYWYRQILGQKVEFLVSFYNNEISEKSEIFDDQFSVERPDGSNFTLKIRSTKLEDSAMYFCASSYAQETQYFGPGTRLLVL.

This clonotype has ten or more counts. The V and J genes are TRBV30 and TRBJ1-3; D is undetermined. Per the germline V gene, CDR1 is GTSNPN and CDR2 is SVGIG (reference sequence). This CDR3 is 15 amino acids long. V was shortened by 0 bases and J by 3 bases, with 12 bases between the two germline ends. This chain's CDR3 is CAWSVGSGGGNTIYF. The DNA of the CDR3 is TGTGCCTGGAGTGTAGGATCTGGAGGTGGAAACACCATATATTTT.

This clonotype was recorded a few times. This chain joins TRBV7-2 and TRBJ2-2; the D gene is possibly TRBD1 (5 bases). Trimming removed 0 bases at V and 4 bases at J, with 15 bases between. CDR1 and CDR2 from the germline V gene are SGHTA and FQGNSA. There are 17 residues in the CDR3. This CDR3 reads CASSLAFRAAPTGELFF. The CDR3 nucleotides are TGTGCCAGCAGCTTAGCCTTCAGGGCCGCCCCCACCGGGGAGCTGTTTTTT.

This chain uses TRBV5-1 with TRBJ1-4; 8 bases fit TRBD1. The CDR3 runs 19 residues. V was pared by 4 bases and J by 5 bases, with 19 bases of the junction left unmatched. Germline V CDR1 and CDR2: SGHRS, YFSETQ. Here the CDR3 DNA reads TGCGCCAGCAGCCTGACAGGGGTGGAATCGTCGTTTAGGAATGAAAAACTGTTTTTT. This sequence encodes CASSLTGVESSFRNEKLFF.

This clonotype showed up many times. The rearrangement joins TRBV28 to TRBJ1-1; no definite D call. V shed 5 bases and J shed 1 base, with 11 bases lying between them. Germline V gene data show CDR1 as MDHEN and CDR2 as SYDVKM. The CDR3 extends over 14 amino acids. CDR3 region: CASSPQSANTEAFF. The CDR3 DNA reads as TGTGCCAGCAGTCCACAGAGCGCGAACACTGAAGCTTTCTTT.

This clonotype was counted ten times or more. V is TRBV7-2 and J is TRBJ1-1; maybe TRBD1 (5 bases). The CDR3 runs 13 residues. With 2 bases removed from V and 3 bases from J, the gap between germline ends came to 7 bases. Germline V gene data show CDR1 as SGHTA and CDR2 as FQGNSA. The CDR3 bases are TGTGCCAGCAGCTTACGGGACTACACTGAAGCTTTCTTT. The encoded protein is CASSLRDYTEAFF.

This clonotype was observed many times. V usage is TRBV30 and J usage is TRBJ2-4, with D possibly TRBD1 on 6 matching bases. The CDR3 has 14 amino acids. CDR1 and CDR2 (germline): GTSNPN, SVGIG (reference sequence). The V end was cut by 0 bases, the J end by 8 bases, with 14 bases between. CDR3 DNA: TGTGCCTGGAGTGTGGGCGCCAGGACAGACATTCAGTACTTC. Translation: CAWSVGARTDIQYF.

Points on this clonotype: This clone may be a read error of a much larger clone one base away. V usage is TRBV27 and J usage is TRBJ2-7; 7 bases match TRBD2. Germline V gives CDR1 MNHEY, CDR2 SMNVEV (reference sequence). The length of the CDR3 is 16 residues. Losses at the gene ends were 6 bases for V and 3 bases for J; bases not matched to a gene: 14. The CDR3 is CASSVGTNGAGYEQYF. The CDR3 DNA sequence: TGTGCCAGCAGCGTCGGGACTAACGGGGCGGGCTACGAGCAGTACTTC.

CDR3 in DNA: TGTGCCAGCAGACCAACTAGCGGGACTTCCTACGAGCAGTACTTC. It encodes CASRPTSGTSYEQYF. The chain combines TRBV2 with TRBJ2-7; 10 bases fit TRBD2. V was pared by 6 bases and J by 1 base, with 6 bases of the junction left unmatched. Germline loops: CDR1 SNHLY, CDR2 FYNNEI. This CDR3 region has 15 residues.